This T cell receptor beta chain stems from a study of T cells after yellow fever vaccination. CDR1 MNHEY and CDR2 SVGAGI come from the germline V gene. The CDR3 has 16 amino acids. V was pared by 5 bases and J by 0 bases, with 13 bases between. From the 5' RACE reads, TCRdb called clonotypes with MiXCR, one entry per CDR3 protein. The sample consists of approximately 580,000 distinct CDR3 sequences, 17% of them appearing once. Sequencing used PBMCs, obtained about 5 days after the first yellow fever vaccination. The receptor was isolated from a man aged 18 to 29 who received the YFV17D yellow fever vaccine. This rearrangement joins TRBV6-5 to TRBJ2-2, with D maybe TRBD1 (6 bases). The CDR3 is CASSNIGQPNTGELFF. CDR3 coding DNA: TGTGCCAGCAGTAACATCGGACAGCCGAACACCGGGGAGCTGTTTTTT.